This TCR beta chain was found in a study of OX40 agonist ivuxolimab in advanced cancers. Profiling relied on immunoSEQ multiplex PCR, and the TCRdb table lists in-frame clones only, not all of them. The sample includes 70,000 to 90,000 clones, roughly 90% of them seen just once. V was shortened by 6 bases and J by 11 bases, with 31 bases between the two germline ends. The CDR3 extends over 17 amino acids. Germline CDR1 and CDR2: MDHEN and SYDVKM. This sequence was found in an adult with an advanced solid tumor such as melanoma, head and neck, liver or kidney cancer. The sequencing used CD4+ or CD8+ T cells sorted from blood, collected in a trial of the OX40 agonist ivuxolimab. The chain employs TRBV28 and TRBJ1-1; D is possibly TRBD1 (6 bases). CDR3 residues: CASSRDGGRSGGRRAFF. Here the CDR3 DNA reads TGTGCCAGCAGCCGAGACGGGGGCAGGTCCGGTGGCAGGCGGGCTTTCTTT.